Below are 25 T cell receptor beta chains sequenced from a single sample in a study of Ad26.COV2.S vaccination and SARS-CoV-2 variants. Treatment given: about 20 received Ad26.COV2.S at low or high dose, single or two shots; 5 received placebo; per-sample allocation not given. Day 63 after the first injection of vaccine or placebo was the sampling time. This table comes from immunoSEQ multiplex PCR, and its TCRdb copy is limited to in-frame clones, with some not included. The sample holds hundreds of thousands of clones, around 82% seen once. This sample comprised peripheral blood, obtained in a trial of Ad26.COV2.S vaccine versus placebo. These receptors originate from a person between 18 and 60 years old who received the Ad26.COV2.S COVID-19 vaccine or a placebo.

The chain employs TRBV7-2 and TRBJ1-1; perhaps TRBD1 as D (5 bases). V lost 3 bases, J lost 1 base, and 6 bases lay in between. Looked up from germline, CDR1 is SGHTA and CDR2 is FQGNSA. The CDR3 contains 13 residues. CDR3 region: CASSFQGNTEAFF. The CDR3 nucleotides read TGTGCCAGCAGCTTCCAGGGGAACACTGAAGCTTTCTTT.

V gene TRBV9 combines with J gene TRBJ1-6, with D unresolved. Germline CDR1 SGDLS, CDR2 YYNGEE. CDR3 size: 15 residues. The V end was cut by 4 bases, the J end by 10 bases, with 18 bases between. For the CDR3, the DNA is TGTGCCAGCAGCCCGACCGGGCCTCTGGGGTCACCCCTCCACTTT. Protein sequence: CASSPTGPLGSPLHF.

The rearrangement uses TRBV6-5 and TRBJ1-3; no clear D. CDR1 and CDR2 from the germline V gene are MNHEY and SVGAGI. The CDR3 is made up of 14 amino acids. Trimming stripped 5 bases from V and 0 bases from J, with 8 bases between. In DNA form, the CDR3 reads TGTGCCAGCAGTCGAGGGAACTCTGGAAACACCATATATTTT. Translating gives CASSRGNSGNTIYF.

The chain uses TRBV27 and TRBJ1-5; a possible D gene is TRBD1 (6 bases). Trimming took off 5 bases at V and 7 bases at J, with 24 bases between the two ends. This CDR3 contains 17 residues. Germline assignment: CDR1 MNHEY and CDR2 SMNVEV (reference sequence). Here the CDR3 DNA reads TGTGCCAGCAGTACCCGTACAGGGAACGGGGCTGGCCAGCCCCAGCATTTT. Translation gives CASSTRTGNGAGQPQHF.

The V call is TRBV7-2, the J call TRBJ2-1; D is perhaps TRBD1 (6 bases). Trimming shortened V by 2 bases and J by 5 bases, and 13 bases separated the two germline ends. This CDR3 is built from 15 residues. Germline CDR1 and CDR2: SGHTA and FQGNSA. CDR3 amino acids: CASSLIWGLNNEQFF. DNA for the CDR3: TGTGCCAGCAGCTTAATTTGGGGGCTGAACAATGAGCAGTTCTTC.

The CDR3 bases are TGTGCCAGCAGCCAAGGGCAGGGGGCGCCCCAATCAGAGCCCCAGCATTTT. As protein: CASSQGQGAPQSEPQHF. The chain carries TRBV4-2 and TRBJ1-5; 8 bases map to TRBD1. Trimming took 1 base from V and 8 from J; bases not matched to a gene: 13. The germline CDR1 and CDR2 sequences are LGHNA and YNFKEQ. This CDR3 has 17 amino acids.

This sequence joins TRBV14 and TRBJ2-1, with a tentative D call TRBD1 (5 bases). Trimming took 4 bases from V and 8 from J, leaving 24 bases between them. Germline V CDR1 and CDR2: SGHDN, FVKESK. The CDR3 length is 17 residues. The DNA of the CDR3 is TGTGCCAGCAGCCCGGTTTCGGTTGGGCTAGGGGCATATGAGCAGTTCTTC. This sequence encodes CASSPVSVGLGAYEQFF.

V is TRBV5-6 and J is TRBJ2-5, with D perhaps TRBD1 or TRBD2 (6 bases each). The germline V and J ends were trimmed by 3 bases and 3 bases, with 18 bases remaining between them. The V gene's germline CDR1 is SGHDT and CDR2 YYEEEE. This CDR3 comprises 16 residues. DNA of the CDR3: TGTGCCAGCAGCTCGCAGGCGGGACAATTAAAAGAGACCCAGTACTTC. This codes for CASSSQAGQLKETQYF.

V is TRBV7-3 and J is TRBJ1-1, with unresolved D. The CDR3 totals 15 residues. Germline lookup yields CDR1 SGHTA and CDR2 FQGTGA. Trimming stripped 3 bases from V and 1 base from J, with 12 bases between. For the CDR3, the DNA is TGTGCCAGCAGCTTTTCCGGACTGGGGAACACTGAAGCTTTCTTT. Its translation: CASSFSGLGNTEAFF.

The chain has TRBV28 and TRBJ1-2; D is uncertain. V lost 3 bases and J lost 4, with 15 bases in between. The CDR3 is made up of 15 amino acids. Germline CDR1 reads MDHEN; CDR2 reads SYDVKM. The CDR3 loop is CASSLPEAPSYGYTF. CDR3 DNA sequence: TGTGCCAGCAGTTTGCCCGAAGCCCCTAGCTATGGCTACACCTTC.

CDR3 protein: CASRGKAGLSTDTQYF. The CDR3 region has the DNA TGTGCCAGTAGGGGGAAAGCGGGGCTTAGCACAGATACGCAGTATTTT. The genes are TRBV19 and TRBJ2-3, with TRBD2 identical over 7 bases. Per the germline V gene, CDR1 is LNHDA and CDR2 is SQIVND (reference sequence). This CDR3 has 16 amino acids. V shed 6 bases, J shed 0 bases, and the junction held 9 bases outside the gene matches.

V gene TRBV6-2 or TRBV6-3 combines with J gene TRBJ1-2; D remains unclear. V dropped 2 bases and J dropped 5 bases, with 9 bases sitting between them. Germline V gene sequence: CDR1 MNHEY, CDR2 SVGEGT. The CDR3 covers 13 residues. The CDR3 spells CASSYLGEYGYTF. The CDR3 nucleotides are TGTGCCAGCAGTTACCTAGGAGAGTATGGCTACACCTTC.

V and J are TRBV4-2 and TRBJ1-5; D is unresolved. CDR1 is LGHNA, CDR2 YNFKEQ, per germline. The CDR3 totals 16 residues. The ends were cut back, 2 bases at V and 0 bases at J, with 11 bases in the middle. The CDR3 protein is CASSQIRTDSNQPQHF. The DNA for the CDR3 is TGTGCCAGCAGCCAAATTCGGACGGATAGCAATCAGCCCCAGCATTTT.

This chain connects TRBV5-1 to TRBJ2-3; 7 nucleotides match TRBD1. Germline trimming cut 5 bases from V and 0 bases from J; bases unmatched to any gene: 9. CDR3 length: 16 amino acids. In germline, CDR1 is SGHRS, CDR2 YFSETQ. Here the CDR3 DNA reads TGCGCCAGCAGACGAGTTGGACAGGTTAGCACAGATACGCAGTATTTT. It encodes CASRRVGQVSTDTQYF.

This chain links TRBV27 with TRBJ1-5; D is unresolved. With 6 bases removed from V and 4 bases from J, the gap between germline ends came to 10 bases. The germline V gene encodes CDR1 MNHEY and CDR2 SMNVEV (reference sequence). The CDR3 is 13 residues long. The CDR3 loop reads CASSSWTNQPQHF. The CDR3 coding sequence is TGTGCCAGCAGCTCTTGGACTAATCAGCCCCAGCATTTT.

The V and J genes are TRBV10-1 and TRBJ2-7, with TRBD2 matching 12 bases. V shed 6 bases, J shed 3 bases, and the junction held 12 bases outside the gene matches. The CDR3 spans 17 residues. Germline CDR1 is WNHNN and CDR2 is SYGVQD (reference sequence). The CDR3 DNA reads TGCGCCAGCAGGAACCTGGGACTAGCGGGTTCCTTCTACGAGCAGTACTTC. The encoded protein is CASRNLGLAGSFYEQYF.

The chain uses TRBV7-3 and TRBJ2-7; D possibly corresponds to TRBD1 (5 bases). V lost 5 bases, J lost 3 bases, and 11 bases lay in between. From germline, CDR1 is SGHTA and CDR2 FQGTGA. The length of the CDR3 is 13 residues. CDR3 amino acids: CASSPDNNYEQYF. Written as DNA, the CDR3 is TGTGCCAGCAGCCCGGACAACAACTACGAGCAGTACTTC.

In this sample, this clone turned up a few times. The rearrangement links TRBV5-6 to TRBJ2-3, with D perhaps matching TRBD2 (6 bases). Per germline, CDR1 SGHDT and CDR2 YYEEEE. The CDR3 extends over 15 amino acids. V gave up 1 base and J gave up 4 bases, with 13 bases separating them. The CDR3 loop reads CASSLFGSNADTQYF. The CDR3 bases are TGTGCCAGCAGCTTGTTCGGGAGTAACGCAGATACGCAGTATTTT.

V usage is TRBV4-1 and J usage is TRBJ2-2; 8 bases are a match to TRBD2. The CDR3 totals 17 residues. The germline V gene encodes CDR1 MGHRA and CDR2 YSYEKL. The ends lost 5 bases at V and 6 bases at J; junction bases unmatched: 14. CDR3 sequence reads: CASSRGLGGTSPGELFF. For the CDR3, the DNA is TGCGCCAGCAGCAGGGGACTAGGCGGGACTTCCCCCGGGGAGCTGTTTTTT.

This clone was detected many times. The chain recombines TRBV6-5 with TRBJ1-1; D may be TRBD1 (5 bases). Germline CDR1 reads MNHEY; CDR2 reads SVGAGI. The CDR3 covers 16 residues. V lost 2 bases to trimming and J lost 0 bases, with 13 bases between them. CDR3 protein: CASSYDLTALNTEAFF. The CDR3 nucleotides read TGTGCCAGCAGTTACGACCTGACAGCTTTGAACACTGAAGCTTTCTTT.

The gene calls are TRBV7-8 and TRBJ1-1, with TRBD1 as a possible D gene (5 bases). Trimming removed 0 bases at V and 5 bases at J, with 13 bases between. In germline, CDR1 is SGHVS, CDR2 FQNEAQ. The CDR3 has 15 residues. The DNA for the CDR3 is TGTGCCAGCAGCTTAGCCGTCAGCCGGGGGACTGAAGCTTTCTTT. This gives the protein CASSLAVSRGTEAFF.

The chain joins TRBV9 to TRBJ2-7; D ambiguous. Germline V gene data show CDR1 as SGDLS and CDR2 as YYNGEE. Trimming stripped 7 bases from V and 6 bases from J, with 14 bases between. The CDR3 loop spans 12 amino acids. The CDR3 is CASSPGSSEQYF. The CDR3, as DNA: TGTGCCAGCTCCCCGGGTTCAAGCGAGCAGTACTTC.

The V and J genes are TRBV5-1 and TRBJ1-2; D remains ambiguous. The germline gives CDR1 SGHRS, CDR2 YFSETQ. Trimming pared 4 bases from V and 8 bases from J, leaving 12 bases between. CDR3 size: 12 residues. CDR3 nucleotide sequence: TGCGCCAGCAGCCCCGGAAACGGGGGCTACACCTTC. This translates into CASSPGNGGYTF.

The chain joins TRBV6-4 to TRBJ1-1; maybe TRBD1 (6 bases). There are 14 residues in the CDR3. With 3 bases removed from V and 5 bases from J, the gap between germline ends came to 13 bases. CDR1 and CDR2 (germline): MRHNA, SNTAGT. Here the CDR3 reads CASSEKGVGTEAFF. The DNA of the CDR3 is TGTGCCAGCAGTGAAAAGGGGGTCGGAACTGAAGCTTTCTTT.

The V call is TRBV19, the J call TRBJ2-4; D not resolved. Germline assignment: CDR1 LNHDA and CDR2 SQIVND (reference sequence). Trimming shortened V by 2 bases and J by 0 bases, and 5 bases separated the two germline ends. The CDR3 spans 14 residues. DNA for the CDR3: TGTGCCAGTAGTATATCCAGAGCCAAAAACATTCAGTACTTC. It is translated as CASSISRAKNIQYF. Together with reference TRBV19 and TRBJ2-4, the CDR3 gives the full variable domain: DGGITQSPKYLFRKEGQNVTLSCEQNLNHDAMYWYRQDPGQGLRLIYYSQIVNDFQKGDIAEGYSVSREKKESFPLTVTSAQKNPTAFYLCASSISRAKNIQYFGAGTRLSVL.